Following are 22 T cell receptor beta chains from one sample sequenced in a study of T cell responses to AZD1222 COVID-19 vaccine. TCRdb's table, derived via immunoSEQ multiplex PCR, lists solely in-frame clones and lacks some. The sample holds about 130,000 clones; 92% are singletons and the top ten take more than 3.5%. Sample: peripheral blood, taken on day 0 of AZD1222 vaccination. The receptors shown here come from an adult in good health.

The chain employs TRBV5-1 and TRBJ1-4, with 10 positions matching TRBD1. The V gene's germline CDR1 is SGHRS and CDR2 YFSETQ. The V gene end was trimmed by 4 bases and the J gene end by 11 bases; junction bases not matched to a gene: 14. This CDR3 region has 16 residues. The CDR3 sequence: CASSDRDRGRGQKLFF. The CDR3 nucleotides are TGCGCCAGCAGCGACCGGGACAGGGGAAGAGGTCAGAAACTGTTTTTT.

This rearrangement joins TRBV19 to TRBJ1-2, with a possible D match to TRBD1 (6 bases). This CDR3 is built from 11 residues. Germline V gene lookup returns CDR1 LNHDA and CDR2 SQIVND (reference sequence). V was trimmed by 7 bases and J by 8 bases, leaving 11 bases between them. The DNA of the CDR3 is TGTGCCAGTACCACAGGGCGAGGCTACACCTTC. Protein sequence: CASTTGRGYTF.

In DNA form, the CDR3 reads TGTGCTAGTGGTCCCTCCTCCTCTGAACCTAATGAAAAACTGTTTTTT. Translation: CASGPSSSEPNEKLFF. The chain combines TRBV12-5 with TRBJ1-4; the D is unclear. Deletions cut 5 bases from V and 3 bases from J, with 16 bases between. This CDR3 is 16 amino acids long. Germline loops: CDR1 LGHNT, CDR2 FRNRAP.

The rearrangement joins TRBV28 to TRBJ1-5; possibly TRBD1 for D (6 bases). Germline V lookup: CDR1 MDHEN, CDR2 SYDVKM. The CDR3 is 16 amino acids. Trimming left V 3 bases short and J 6 bases short, with 18 bases between. The CDR3 DNA is TGTGCCAGCAGTTTTTTAGGTGGGGGGGCAGGTCAGCCCCAGCATTTT. Protein sequence: CASSFLGGGAGQPQHF.

The V call is TRBV19, the J call TRBJ2-1; 8 bases are a match to TRBD2. CDR1 is LNHDA, CDR2 SQIVND, per germline (reference sequence). The CDR3 runs 14 residues. V lost 7 bases to trimming and J lost 9 bases; unmatched junction nucleotides: 11. CDR3 in DNA: TGTGCCAGTACCGAGGGGTTAGCGGGACGTGAGCAGTTCTTC. Its protein product is CASTEGLAGREQFF.

The chain joins TRBV6-6 to TRBJ2-7, with D tentatively TRBD2 (7 bases). Trimming removed 5 bases at V and 7 bases at J, with 21 bases between. Germline loops: CDR1 MNHNY, CDR2 SVGAGI (reference sequence). CDR3 length: 15 residues. CDR3 bases: TGTGCCAGCAGTCTGGGGGGGCGCGCGAGGAGAGAGCAGTACTTC. Its protein is CASSLGGRARREQYF.

The chain is built from TRBV2 and TRBJ1-1, with TRBD1 as a possible D gene (5 bases). Trimming cost V 7 bases and J 2 bases, with 14 bases left between them. From germline, CDR1 is SNHLY and CDR2 FYNNEI. The CDR3 has 14 residues. In DNA form, the CDR3 reads TGTGCCAGCACCAAACAGGAGCCTAACACTGAAGCTTTCTTT. It specifies CASTKQEPNTEAFF.

The chain combines TRBV11-2 with TRBJ2-7, with D possibly being TRBD1 or TRBD2 (6 bases each). The CDR3 spans 18 residues. V was clipped by 0 bases and J by 2 bases, with 20 bases between them. Germline V lookup: CDR1 SGHAT, CDR2 FQNNGV. The chain's CDR3 is CASSLDLTGGHRTYEQYF. The DNA for the CDR3 is TGTGCCAGCAGCTTAGATCTGACCGGGGGCCACCGAACCTACGAGCAGTACTTC.

The CDR3 DNA follows: TGTGCCAGCAGCCCCCCGGGGGAGTACACTGAAGCTTTCTTT. Amino acids: CASSPPGEYTEAFF. The chain links TRBV28 to TRBJ1-1; possible D gene TRBD1, 5 bases. V lost 6 bases and J lost 3, with 14 bases in between. Germline loops: CDR1 MDHEN, CDR2 SYDVKM. There are 14 residues in the CDR3.

This rearrangement joins TRBV4-3 to TRBJ2-3, with 7 bases fitting TRBD2. The ends lost 2 bases at V and 3 bases at J; junction bases unmatched: 5. CDR1 and CDR2 (germline): LGHNA, YSLEER. CDR3 length equals 15 residues. The CDR3 spells CASSQLAVGTDTQYF. CDR3 sequence (DNA): TGCGCCAGCAGCCAACTAGCGGTTGGAACAGATACGCAGTATTTT.

The rearrangement joins TRBV5-4 to TRBJ2-7; 7 bases fit TRBD2. Losses at the gene ends were 4 bases for V and 3 bases for J; bases not matched to a gene: 10. The V gene's germline CDR1 is SGHNT and CDR2 YYREEE (reference sequence). The CDR3 runs to 15 residues. The CDR3 region has the DNA TGTGCCAGCAGCCCGGCGGCGGGAGCGCTCTACGAGCAGTACTTC. Amino acid sequence: CASSPAAGALYEQYF.

This chain uses TRBV5-6 with TRBJ1-6; D call uncertain. CDR1 and CDR2 (germline): SGHDT, YYEEEE. The CDR3 length is 13 residues. Trimming left V 1 base short and J 6 bases short, with 5 bases between. CDR3 sequence: CASSLSGNSPLHF. The CDR3 nucleotides read TGTGCCAGCAGCTTGTCTGGTAATTCACCCCTCCACTTT.

This clone has a single count. The rearrangement joins TRBV25-1 to TRBJ1-4; D unresolved. V lost 3 bases to trimming and J lost 8 bases, with 16 bases between them. The CDR3 runs to 15 residues. Germline assignment: CDR1 MGHDK and CDR2 SYGVNS. The CDR3 is CASSDPQSKVEKLFF. CDR3 nucleotides: TGTGCCAGCAGTGACCCCCAGTCTAAAGTCGAAAAACTGTTTTTT.

The chain carries TRBV19 and TRBJ2-1, with 12 bases identical to TRBD2. In germline, CDR1 is LNHDA, CDR2 SQIVND (reference sequence). CDR3 length equals 17 residues. V lost 4 bases, J lost 0 bases, and 4 bases stayed unmatched. The CDR3, as DNA: TGTGCCAGTAGTACCCGACTAGCGGGAGTCTCCTACAATGAGCAGTTCTTC. Protein product: CASSTRLAGVSYNEQFF.

The chain has TRBV19 and TRBJ2-5; a weak D match, TRBD1 (6 bases). Germline V gene data show CDR1 as LNHDA and CDR2 as SQIVND (reference sequence). V shed 6 bases and J shed 1 base, with 12 bases lying between them. This CDR3 region has 14 residues. The CDR3, as DNA: TGTGCCAGTAGATCAGGGGAACCCCAAGAGACCCAGTACTTC. Translation gives CASRSGEPQETQYF.

The chain couples TRBV4-1 to TRBJ1-5; D is possibly TRBD1 (5 bases). The CDR3 is 17 residues long. Trimming pared 0 bases from V and 2 bases from J, leaving 14 bases between. Germline V gives CDR1 MGHRA, CDR2 YSYEKL. Here the CDR3 reads CASSQEFGGWGNQPQHF. DNA of the CDR3: TGCGCCAGCAGCCAAGAATTCGGGGGTTGGGGCAATCAGCCCCAGCATTTT.

Concerning this clone: The missing conserved phenylalanine or tryptophan at the end of this CDR3 makes a read error likely. The DNA is omitted, as the CDR3 cannot be located on it reliably, and the CDR3 follows TCRdb's listing. The genes are TRBV5-1 and TRBJ2-3; the table's D call, TRBD1, has no DNA check behind it. Looked up from germline, CDR1 is SGHRS and CDR2 is YFSETQ. The CDR3 comprises 11 residues, both ends counted. The CDR3 here is CASSSRQGSSP.

The CDR3 DNA reads TGCAGTGCTAGTCTTGGGGACACCCAGCCCCAGCATTTT. Amino acids: CSASLGDTQPQHF. This chain uses TRBV20-1 with TRBJ1-5; D possibly corresponds to TRBD1 (6 bases). The CDR3 has 13 residues. Trimming took off 3 bases at V and 7 bases at J, with 13 bases between the two ends. Germline V gene sequence: CDR1 DFQATT, CDR2 SNEGSKA (reference sequence).

V is TRBV12-5 and J is TRBJ1-5; 10 positions match TRBD1. The J segment lost 7 bases and the V segment lost 6 bases, leaving 6 bases of the junction unmatched. CDR1 is LGHNT, CDR2 FRNRAP, per germline. The CDR3 extends over 14 amino acids. For the CDR3, the DNA is TGTGCTAGTGGGCACGGGACAGGGGTCCAGCCCCAGCATTTT. Amino acid sequence: CASGHGTGVQPQHF.

The chain uses TRBV3-1 (or the pseudogene TRBV3-2) and TRBJ1-1; D is unclear. Germline V gene data show CDR1 as LGHDT and CDR2 as YNNKEL (reference sequence). There are 14 residues in the CDR3. V lost 1 base and J 0 bases, leaving 6 bases between the germline ends. The CDR3 region is CASSQVGLNTEAFF. CDR3 DNA sequence: TGTGCCAGCAGCCAAGTTGGGCTGAACACTGAAGCTTTCTTT.

The chain has TRBV14 and TRBJ1-2; the D is unclear. V lost 2 bases and J 1 base, leaving 5 bases between the germline ends. The germline V gene has CDR1 SGHDN and CDR2 FVKESK. The CDR3 contains 13 residues. CDR3 in amino acids: CASSQLINYGYTF. In DNA form, the CDR3 reads TGTGCCAGCAGCCAACTTATTAACTATGGCTACACCTTC. Together with reference TRBV14 and TRBJ1-2, the CDR3 gives the full variable domain: EAGVTQFPSHSVIEKGQTVTLRCDPISGHDNLYWYRRVMGKEIKFLLHFVKESKQDESGMPNNRFLAERTGGTYSTLKVQPAELEDSGVYFCASSQLINYGYTFGSGTRLTVV.

This sequence joins TRBV6-5 and TRBJ1-2; 7 positions agree with TRBD1. The CDR3 is 15 residues long. Trimming took 7 bases from V and 6 from J; bases not matched to a gene: 14. Germline V gives CDR1 MNHEY, CDR2 SVGAGI. CDR3 DNA: TGTGCCAGCAATATCCTCAAAGGGGGCGTGAATGGCTACACCTTC. This sequence encodes CASNILKGGVNGYTF.